A single T cell receptor (beta chain) is shown here with its context. The data were taken from a study of patients and donors after allogeneic stem cell transplantation. Trimming left V 0 bases short and J 2 bases short, with 10 bases between. The CDR3 length is 15 residues. Germline CDR1 is MNHEY and CDR2 is SMNVEV (reference sequence). In TCRdb, the RT-PCR reads were re-called with MiXCR into one record per CDR3 protein. The table shows 95,000 to 120,000 distinct CDR3 sequences, with 35% occurring only once. This TCR was sampled from a human donor who was either an allogeneic HSCT recipient or a stem cell or donor lymphocyte infusion donor (not recorded which). It is not recorded whose cells these are; they may come from a transplant donor. The genes are TRBV27 and TRBJ1-2, with D possibly matching TRBD1 (5 bases). Sequences were obtained from blood, either unsorted or a sorted T cell fraction (not recorded which). The CDR3 loop reads CASSLSTTGNYGYTF. CDR3 in DNA: TGTGCCAGCAGTTTATCAACTACAGGAAACTATGGCTACACCTTC.